This T cell receptor (beta chain) was captured by sequencing in a study of cytomegalovirus exposure and HLA in healthy donors (dated 2017 in TCRdb). About the investigation overall: According to an earlier analysis of a few hundred of the donors, 150 million to 200 million T cells yielded 117 million unique TCR beta sequences and less than 300 Gb of sequence data. Approximately 300 gigabases of sequencing data and 75 million to 85 million unique TCR sequences made up an early release that covered approximately 700 HLA-typed donors. Among the approximately 430 genotyped donors, around 81% belonged to the genetic ancestry cluster associated with self-reported Caucasian donors. The study aimed to test whether cataloging public T cell receptors could reveal signatures of past pathogen exposure. The T cell repertoires of 666 subjects were profiled by immunosequencing and related to cytomegalovirus serostatus. Along with the approximately 670-subject first cohort, a separate validation cohort of about 110 different subjects was used. To predict cytomegalovirus infection status, the study brought together high-throughput TCR immunosequencing, statistical association of individual TCRs with disease status, and machine learning. A later analysis re-analyzed previously published TCR beta repertoires from about 730 donors and added high-resolution HLA genotyping to study TCR occurrence patterns. The later analysis used no new phenotypic data to find candidate immune exposures, relying instead on TCR beta sequences and their occurrence across donors. To decide whether each TCR beta V gene segment behaved as functional or pseudogenic, an earlier analysis of approximately 590 of the donors relied on high-throughput TCR beta sequencing. Donor age, sex, ethnicity and CMV serostatus were compiled alongside the repertoire data. In a later genetic analysis, genome-wide SNP genotypes for about 55% of the 666 donors were used, and that subset was treated as a discovery cohort. All discovery cohort repertoires had been generated using a single sequencing platform. HLA typing covered class I and class II loci at four-digit resolution. The number of typed donors differed by locus: about 620-640 for A, B, C, DRB1 and DQB1; approximately 520 for DQA1; fewer than 610 for DPA1; and approximately 450 for DPB1. Because of strong linkage in the cohort, 5 or 6 DR-DQ haplotypes were treated as single units for association and clustering. Across around 400 genotyped donors of the cohort, an average of roughly 200,000 unique TCR beta nucleotide sequences per donor were sequenced, and roughly 20% of those sequences were non-productive.

The full study reports these points: A later genetic analysis associated a missense DCLRE1C variant with V-gene and J-gene trimming of TCR beta chains, and an independent cohort replicated the association. HLA typing was unavailable for some donors at each locus, so association tests used only the typed subset. A later analysis reported that several top co-occurrence clusters appeared linked to parvovirus B19, influenza, CMV and Epstein-Barr virus. In vitro tests confirmed that a few of the cytomegalovirus-associated TCR beta chains recognize cytomegalovirus antigens. The study listed 164 TCR beta chains as associated with cytomegalovirus. While some public TCRs were present in many individuals, most TCR sequences turned up only very rarely across donors. Compared with equally common non-associated chains, HLA-associated TCR beta chains in a later analysis were more clonally expanded and had lower generation probabilities. It was suggested by the authors that the approach could potentially be generalized to other disease states and immunological phenotypes. Linkage disequilibrium might explain the correlated functional status among segregating V segments, but an unknown experimental factor could not be ruled out. The classifier was reported to diagnose cytomegalovirus status with high specificity and sensitivity in both the original cohort and the validation cohort. Because the 87-base-pair reads could not distinguish some IMGT-functional V segments, including TRBV6-2 and TRBV6-3, those segments were excluded. Broadly in line with IMGT annotations, most TCR beta V segments showed up in productive rearrangements about 87% or about 30% of the time in an earlier analysis of roughly 590 of the donors. In a later analysis, most CMV-associated TCR beta chains were found to appear HLA-restricted, with HLA associations seemingly driven largely by CMV exposure. According to a later analysis, TCR association rates differed among HLA loci, with DRB1 alleles showing the most associated TCRs and HLA-C alleles showing the fewest. In a later genetic analysis, fewer N-insertions in productive TCRs were reported among donors in an Asian-associated ancestry cluster than the approximately 710-donor mean. The earlier analysis of a few hundred of the donors excluded 15 to 20 rarely observed V segments, including chromosome 9 orphons, because counts were too low. Sequencing depth was assumed to be roughly uniform across donors in the presence/absence analyses, though that assumption may not hold. At a false discovery rate of 0.05, a later analysis linked around 15,000 TCR beta sequences to specific HLA alleles. A further reported finding was that TCR beta sequences accurately predicted the HLA-A and HLA-B alleles for most subjects in the first cohort. For the cohort, immune exposure information was limited to CMV serostatus. A group of highly shared sequence variants was considered likely to be a technical artifact of the sequencing pipeline. The cohort was sequenced for TCR beta chains only, and without alpha or paired-chain data the features that could be detected were limited. Assigning TCR associations to individual alleles was difficult when HLA alleles, especially DR and DQ, strongly co-occurred.

The cohort consisted of fewer than 700 healthy bone marrow donors. All cohort members were sampled while nominally healthy, although unrecorded immune exposures were likely present. The donor tested CMV seropositive, placing the donor among the 289 seropositive members of the cohort. A peripheral blood sample was collected from each donor, and TCR beta sequencing was performed on peripheral blood mononuclear cells. The Qiagen DNeasy Blood Extraction Kit was used to extract genomic DNA from the blood cell samples. Concerning this clone itself: This clone's antigen is unknown. Base quality data are lacking; no much larger clone is found one base away.

The library was obtained by the immunoSEQ multiplex PCR assay. For the multiplex PCR, a mixture combining 60 forward primers for TCR Vbeta segments and 13 reverse primers for TCR Jbeta segments was used. Amplification of the CDR3 region of rearranged TCR beta genes was performed with a multiplex PCR assay on genomic DNA. The amplified TCR beta libraries were sequenced on the Illumina HiSeq System as 87-base-pair reads. On the authors' methods: In a later analysis, roughly 80 million unique TCR beta chains were counted across the roughly 700 repertoires, and approximately 11 million of these chains were shared by at least two donors. Raw reads were error-corrected and collapsed into unique sequences with a nearest-neighbor algorithm that merged closely related sequences to remove PCR and sequencing errors. Alignment of CDR3 sequences to IMGT reference sequences was used to assign V, D and J gene segments. For a sequence to be retained, a match of at least six nucleotides was required to both a V gene segment and a J gene segment. A rearrangement was called productive if the CDR3 had no stop codons and remained in frame with V and J, and every other rearrangement was called non-productive. Following IMGT convention, CDR3 was defined as the stretch from the second conserved V-encoded cysteine to the conserved J-encoded phenylalanine. In an earlier analysis of 550 to 650 of the donors, sequences lacking an unambiguous match to a single V gene segment were excluded. An earlier analysis of a few hundred of the donors classified V segments as functional when productive rearrangements were above 56.7% and as segregating when the standard deviation between donors was above 5%. A statistical classification framework was developed to diagnose cytomegalovirus status using the catalog of TCR beta chain sequences. A later analysis assigned V and J genes by comparing TCR nucleotide sequences with IMGT/GENE-DB human TR gene sequences. A later analysis assigned CDR3 sequences and most-parsimonious VDJ recombination scenarios with the TCRdist pipeline. A later analysis defined each TCR beta chain by its CDR3 amino acid sequence plus V-gene family, and excluded reads lacking a unique V-gene family. To address suspected cross-contamination and a sequencing artifact, a later analysis removed several hundred highly shared, low-generation-probability nucleotide sequences. In a later analysis, a clonal expansion index was calculated for each public chain from normalized within-repertoire ranks of inferred template counts. In a later analysis, generation probabilities were computed with a VDJ recombination model fitted to out-of-frame rearrangements, and the resulting probabilities were checked against IGoR. Hypergeometric tests were used in a later analysis to score TCR-TCR, TCR-HLA and TCR-CMV co-occurrence, with a repertoire-size bias correction applied to the TCR pairs. To estimate false discovery rates, a later analysis permuted the HLA or CMV assignments 20 times. In a later analysis, co-occurring TCRs were grouped with DBSCAN, and TCRdist sequence similarity was added when clustering was performed within HLA-allele-positive subsets. Repertoires with fewer than 30,000 or more than 120,000 public chains, plus five repertoires with anomalous nucleotide sharing, were excluded from co-occurrence clustering. TCRdb holds this immuneACCESS table with in-frame rearrangements only. Some clones are missing; in checked studies, unresolved V genes explain under half, and the rest has no known cause. V and J calls and clone size are copied from that table; D and trimming were computed from the DNA. In this sample the table shows approximately 100,000 clones, roughly 70% of which occur a single time. Around 5% of the sample is held by the ten biggest clonotypes.

Here V drops 1 base and J drops 4 bases, and the junction holds 12 bases not matched to any gene. The germline V gene encodes CDR1 PRHDT and CDR2 FYEKMQ (reference sequence). From its cysteine to its phenylalanine, the CDR3 spans 19 amino acids. The read is trimmed to its CDR3 DNA, 57 bases read in frame from base 1. The receptor chain draws on TRBV13 and TRBJ2-3; TRBD2 matches 12 bases in the middle. Source material: PBMCs. This TCR came from a woman aged 18 to 35 in good health and CMV-seropositive. The CDR3 region reads CASSLVGRLAGVNADTQYF. The DNA is TGTGCCAGCAGCTTAGTTGGGAGACTAGCGGGAGTTAATGCAGATACGCAGTATTTT.